This TCR beta chain came from a study of blood T cell repertoires in COVID-19. Background on the study: The origin of the acute and convalescent COVID-19 samples was the United States, Italy and Spain. PBMCs, B-cell-depleted T cells, or T cells were the source of the cDNA or gDNA that made up the material.

As handled by the study authors: Nucleated cell counts were estimated from reference gene primer amplification. TCRdb keeps only in-frame clones here, not all; method: immunoSEQ multiplex PCR. For V, J and clone size, that table is used; D and trimming come from the DNA. The sample includes fewer than 70,000 clones, under 85% of them seen just once. Trimming shortened V by 3 bases and J by 5 bases, and 9 bases separated the two germline ends. CDR3 length equals 13 residues. Germline V gene lookup returns CDR1 SGHTA and CDR2 FQGNSA. Material: peripheral blood. This receptor was taken from a man aged 55 to 69 with acute or convalescent COVID-19. The V gene is TRBV7-2, the J gene TRBJ2-3, with D tentatively TRBD2 (5 bases). The CDR3 loop is CASSFNGVDTQYF. The CDR3, as DNA: TGTGCCAGCAGCTTTAACGGGGTAGATACGCAGTATTTT.